What follows are 25 T cell receptor beta chains derived from one specimen sequenced in a study of CD8+ T cells in alopecia areata. Once RNA had been extracted, it was reverse transcribed into cDNA to act as the sequencing template. TCRdb keeps only in-frame clones here, not all; method: immunoSEQ multiplex PCR. The sample contains about 200,000 clones, 50% to 60% of which appear only once. Noted treatment: oral pan-JAK inhibitor, 5-10 mg twice daily. The sequencing here drew on CD4+ T cells sorted from blood, taken at week 4, from a patient treated with tofacitinib. These receptors originate from a human donor with alopecia areata.

This clone was counted at least ten times. Written as DNA, the CDR3 is TGTGCCAGCAGTCGACAGGTTACAGATACGCAGTATTTT. Its translation is CASSRQVTDTQYF. The rearrangement joins TRBV7-9 to TRBJ2-3; D possibly corresponds to TRBD1 (6 bases). In germline, CDR1 is SEHNR, CDR2 FQNEAQ (reference sequence). The V and J ends lost 6 bases and 3 bases respectively, with 10 bases between them. The CDR3 is made up of 13 amino acids.

The chain carries TRBV30 and TRBJ1-6, with D unresolved. CDR3 length equals 15 residues. V lost 0 bases to trimming and J lost 4 bases, with 10 bases between them. Per the germline V gene, CDR1 is GTSNPN and CDR2 is SVGIG (reference sequence). CDR3 sequence: CAWSVRTAYNSPLHF. CDR3 DNA sequence: TGTGCCTGGAGTGTACGCACAGCTTATAATTCACCCCTCCACTTT.

V and J are TRBV2 and TRBJ2-1; the match to TRBD1 covers 7 bases. The CDR3 is 14 residues long. Germline V gene data show CDR1 as SNHLY and CDR2 as FYNNEI. The V gene end was trimmed by 6 bases and the J gene end by 6 bases; junction bases not matched to a gene: 8. The CDR3 sequence is CASSPWDSRNEQFF. DNA of the CDR3: TGTGCCAGCAGCCCTTGGGACAGCCGCAATGAGCAGTTCTTC.

V usage is TRBV30 and J usage is TRBJ2-7; 10 bases are a match to TRBD1. Germline CDR1 is GTSNPN and CDR2 is SVGIG (reference sequence). V shed 2 bases and J 6 bases; nucleotides not matched to a gene: 7. The CDR3 extends over 14 amino acids. CDR3 sequence: CAWSSGGTGVEQYF. The CDR3, as DNA: TGTGCCTGGAGTTCTGGGGGGACAGGGGTCGAGCAGTACTTC.

This clone was counted a few times. The chain uses TRBV7-3 and TRBJ2-1, with 10 bases identical to TRBD2. Trimming at V came to 5 bases and at J to 8 bases, leaving 12 bases not matched to a gene. The CDR3 runs to 16 residues. Germline loops: CDR1 SGHTA, CDR2 FQGTGA. CDR3 residues: CASSTPGSGGIDEQFF. CDR3 DNA sequence: TGTGCCAGCAGCACCCCGGGTAGCGGGGGGATCGATGAGCAGTTCTTC. The variable domain in full, with the rest retrieved from reference TRBV7-3 and TRBJ2-1, is GAGVSQTPSNKVTEKGKYVELRCDPISGHTALYWYRQSLGQGPEFLIYFQGTGAADDSGLPNDRFFAVRPEGSVSTLKIQRTERGDSAVYLCASSTPGSGGIDEQFFGPGTRLTVL.

This clone was detected only a few times. The chain recombines TRBV5-1 with TRBJ2-7; D may be TRBD1 (8 bases). From germline, CDR1 is SGHRS and CDR2 YFSETQ. The CDR3 has 14 residues. V was pared by 4 bases and J by 3 bases, with 14 bases between. The CDR3 loop reads CASSAQGGLYEQYF. The CDR3 DNA is TGCGCCAGCAGCGCACAGGGGGGGCTCTACGAGCAGTACTTC.

V usage is TRBV2 and J usage is TRBJ2-3; the D is unclear. With 6 bases removed from V and 4 bases from J, the gap between germline ends came to 11 bases. Germline V CDR1 and CDR2: SNHLY, FYNNEI. The CDR3 extends over 13 amino acids. CDR3 DNA sequence: TGTGCCAGCAGGACATTAAGCTCAGATACGCAGTATTTT. Amino acids: CASRTLSSDTQYF. Supplemented by reference TRBV2 and TRBJ2-3, the full variable domain reads EPEVTQTPSHQVTQMGQEVILRCVPISNHLYFYWYRQILGQKVEFLVSFYNNEISEKSEIFDDQFSVERPDGSNFTLKIRSTKLEDSAMYFCASRTLSSDTQYFGPGTRLTVL.

The rearrangement links TRBV7-2 to TRBJ1-3; no firm D call. Germline loops: CDR1 SGHTA, CDR2 FQGNSA. The V gene lost 2 bases and the J gene lost 7 bases, with 9 bases spanning the gap. The CDR3 contains 13 residues. The CDR3 coding sequence is TGTGCCAGCAGCTTAAATAGAGGGAACACCATATATTTT. It translates to CASSLNRGNTIYF.

V is TRBV28 and J is TRBJ2-5; D is possibly TRBD2 (6 bases). Germline V lookup: CDR1 MDHEN, CDR2 SYDVKM. The CDR3 covers 12 residues. The V end lost 7 bases, the J end lost 8 bases, and 14 bases lay between the germline ends. The CDR3: CASTGLARTQYF. Written as DNA, the CDR3 is TGTGCCAGCACCGGGCTAGCGAGAACCCAGTACTTC.

This clone turned up a few times. The chain combines TRBV30 with TRBJ1-5; no clear D gene. The CDR3 spans 13 residues. Trimming removed 0 bases from V and 4 bases from J, with 7 bases in between. Per germline, CDR1 GTSNPN and CDR2 SVGIG (reference sequence). In nucleotides, the CDR3 is TGTGCCTGGAGTGTTGGGGAAAATCAGCCCCAGCATTTT. This encodes CAWSVGENQPQHF.

The chain has TRBV29-1 and TRBJ1-2; TRBD1 might be the D (5 bases). Looked up from germline, CDR1 is SQVTM and CDR2 is ANQGSEA. The CDR3 runs 13 residues. CDR3 sequence: CTTWPAGDDGYTF. DNA of the CDR3: TGCACAACATGGCCAGCGGGGGACGATGGCTACACCTTC.

The rearrangement uses TRBV4-2 and TRBJ1-5, with 9 nucleotides matching TRBD1. This CDR3 region has 16 residues. Germline V CDR1 and CDR2: LGHNA, YNFKEQ. After removal of 0 bases from V and 4 bases from J, the junction contained 4 bases not matched to a gene. CDR3 DNA sequence: TGTGCCAGCAGCCAAGATGGGGACAGGGAGAATCAGCCCCAGCATTTT. Residues: CASSQDGDRENQPQHF.

This rearrangement joins TRBV7-2 to TRBJ2-3; 10 nucleotides line up with TRBD2. This CDR3 contains 16 residues. With V trimmed by 4 bases and J by 1 base, 5 bases remained unmatched. CDR1 and CDR2 from the germline V gene are SGHTA and FQGNSA. The CDR3: CASSSAGTSGTDTQYF. CDR3 sequence (DNA): TGTGCCAGCAGCTCGGCCGGGACTAGCGGCACAGATACGCAGTATTTT.

The rearrangement joins TRBV2 to TRBJ1-2; TRBD1 agrees at 7 bases. CDR3 length equals 13 residues. The V segment lost 4 bases and the J segment 4 bases; nucleotides outside the gene matches: 3. CDR1 is SNHLY, CDR2 FYNNEI, per germline. CDR3 loop: CASSGTGGYGYTF. In nucleotides, the CDR3 is TGTGCCAGCAGTGGGACAGGCGGCTATGGCTACACCTTC. Based on the CDR3 plus reference TRBV2 and TRBJ1-2, the full variable domain is EPEVTQTPSHQVTQMGQEVILRCVPISNHLYFYWYRQILGQKVEFLVSFYNNEISEKSEIFDDQFSVERPDGSNFTLKIRSTKLEDSAMYFCASSGTGGYGYTFGSGTRLTVV.

This chain uses TRBV2 with TRBJ1-2, with TRBD1 matching 7 bases. CDR1 is SNHLY, CDR2 FYNNEI, per germline. The V and J ends lost 8 bases and 6 bases, in that order; junction bases with no gene match: 9. The CDR3 runs 13 residues. CDR3 in DNA: TGTGCCAGCGTTTGGGAGACAGGGCATGGCTACACCTTC. It specifies CASVWETGHGYTF.

This clone appeared a single time. This sequence joins TRBV7-2 and TRBJ2-7, with 8 bases identical to TRBD1. Trimming took 5 bases from V and 3 from J; bases not matched to a gene: 6. Germline values: CDR1 SGHTA, CDR2 FQGNSA. The CDR3 spans 14 residues. DNA for the CDR3: TGTGCCAGCAGCCGACAGGGGTCGGACTACGAGCAGTACTTC. Its translation is CASSRQGSDYEQYF.

J is TRBJ1-6 and V is TRBV2; a weak D match, TRBD1 (6 bases). CDR1 and CDR2 (germline): SNHLY, FYNNEI. The CDR3 sequence is 14 residues long. The V end lost 3 bases, the J end lost 7 bases, and 10 bases lay between the germline ends. CDR3 sequence (DNA): TGTGCCAGCAGTGACGGGACAAGCAATTCACCCCTCCACTTT. Its protein is CASSDGTSNSPLHF.

This clone occurred a few times. The chain is built from TRBV29-1 and TRBJ2-5; D is perhaps TRBD2 (5 bases). The germline gives CDR1 SQVTM, CDR2 ANQGSEA. The CDR3 is 13 residues long. The V gene lost 7 bases and the J gene lost 7 bases, with 19 bases spanning the gap. The CDR3 sequence is CSARSLGGGTQYF. CDR3 DNA sequence: TGCAGCGCCCGGTCCCTCGGAGGAGGGACCCAGTACTTC.

This chain links TRBV10-3 with TRBJ2-1, with 9 positions matching TRBD1. The CDR3 contains 14 residues. Germline CDR1 reads ENHRY; CDR2 reads SYGVKD. The J segment lost 8 bases and the V segment lost 5 bases, leaving 7 bases of the junction unmatched. The CDR3 region has the DNA TGTGCCATCAGTATTGGACAGGGGCGTGATGAGCAGTTCTTC. This translates into CAISIGQGRDEQFF.

V and J are TRBV6-6 and TRBJ2-6; 11 bases are shared with TRBD1. This CDR3 comprises 16 residues. Germline-derived CDR1 and CDR2 are MNHNY and SVGAGI (reference sequence). Germline trimming cut 5 bases from V and 4 bases from J; bases unmatched to any gene: 4. Written as DNA, the CDR3 is TGTGCCAGCAGTGGGACAGGGGGTTTGGGGGCCAACGTCCTGACTTTC. Encoded protein: CASSGTGGLGANVLTF.

The sample holds a few counts of this clone. The chain couples TRBV30 to TRBJ2-3; D gene uncertain. Germline V gene sequence: CDR1 GTSNPN, CDR2 SVGIG (reference sequence). The CDR3 loop spans 12 amino acids. V dropped 1 base and J dropped 3 bases, with 5 bases sitting between them. DNA of the CDR3: TGTGCCTGGAGTGACTCAACAGATACGCAGTATTTT. This gives the protein CAWSDSTDTQYF.

CDR3 loop: CASSTSKVYEQYF. Written as DNA, the CDR3 is TGTGCCAGCAGCACCTCGAAGGTCTACGAGCAGTACTTC. This chain uses TRBV5-6 with TRBJ2-7; D remains unclear. Trimming removed 4 bases from V and 3 bases from J, with 11 bases in between. The germline V gene has CDR1 SGHDT and CDR2 YYEEEE. The CDR3 consists of 13 residues.

The chain couples TRBV30 to TRBJ1-5; no clear D gene. The germline V gene has CDR1 GTSNPN and CDR2 SVGIG (reference sequence). The CDR3 spans 13 residues. Trimming pared 5 bases from V and 0 bases from J, leaving 8 bases between. This CDR3 reads CAWAGDSNQPQHF. In DNA form, the CDR3 reads TGTGCCTGGGCCGGGGATAGCAATCAGCCCCAGCATTTT.

This clone was detected a few times. The chain employs TRBV28 and TRBJ1-2; D gene uncertain. The CDR3 has 12 amino acids. Trimming took 8 bases from V and 3 from J, leaving 10 bases between them. CDR1 MDHEN and CDR2 SYDVKM come from the germline V gene. The CDR3 loop is CASLRTDYGYTF. CDR3 DNA: TGTGCCAGCTTGAGGACCGACTATGGCTACACCTTC.

The gene calls are TRBV9 and TRBJ2-2; D assignment may be TRBD1 or TRBD2 (5 bases each). From germline, CDR1 is SGDLS and CDR2 YYNGEE. The CDR3 runs 14 residues. The V end lost 0 bases, the J end lost 12 bases, and 15 bases lay between the germline ends. The DNA for the CDR3 is TGTGCCAGCAGCGTAGTTGGGGGTGAAGGGAAGCTGTTTTTT. Its translation is CASSVVGGEGKLFF.